The clone carrying this T cell receptor beta chain has a single count. The CDR3 sequence is 13 residues long. The ends were cut back, 4 bases at V and 3 bases at J, with 10 bases in the middle. Germline loops: CDR1 SGHAT, CDR2 FQNNGV. This entry is derived from a study of blood T cell repertoires in COVID-19. Across the whole study: From the United States, Italy and Spain came samples of acute and convalescent COVID-19. Sample material is recorded as cDNA or gDNA derived from T cells, B-cell-depleted T cells, or PBMCs.

Original processing methods: Reference gene primers were amplified, and this amplification served to estimate nucleated cell counts. TCRdb's copy holds only in-frame clones and misses some; the assay was immunoSEQ multiplex PCR. The V and J calls and the clone size are those of that table, but D and trimming were determined from the DNA. The sample has approximately 200,000 clones; around four fifths are singletons. Sequencing was performed on peripheral blood. The sequence was collected from a woman between 25 and 40 years old with acute or convalescent COVID-19. The rearrangement joins TRBV11-2 to TRBJ2-7, with D tentatively TRBD2 (5 bases). CDR3: CASSWTYNYEQYF. In nucleotides, the CDR3 is TGTGCCAGCAGCTGGACTTATAACTACGAGCAGTACTTC.